The sequence of this TCR beta chain was determined in a study of technical replicates of blood from a few donors. The data were produced by immunoSEQ multiplex PCR, yet TCRdb's version contains in-frame clones alone and is incomplete. The sample consists of roughly 80,000 clones, approximately 89% of them appearing once. The V end was cut by 3 bases, the J end by 0 bases, with 8 bases between. CDR1 and CDR2 from the germline V gene are MNHEY and SMNVEV (reference sequence). This CDR3 is built from 14 residues. This clone was detected only a few times. Material for sequencing was T cells isolated from PBMCs. The chain carries TRBV27 and TRBJ1-1; D not resolved. This TCR was sampled from a human donor in good health. CDR3 bases: TGTGCCAGCAGTTTTCCGGGTATGAACACTGAAGCTTTCTTT. It is translated as CASSFPGMNTEAFF.